A single sample gave rise to the 10 T cell receptor beta chains below, sequenced in a study of blood T cells in healthy people across ages. The use of a sample-barcoded 5' primer and a J-beta primer mix characterized a second PCR of about 7 to 12 cycles. Using its own MiXCR run on the 5' RACE reads, TCRdb lists one record per CDR3 protein. The sample yields around 1,500,000 distinct CDR3 sequences, 28% seen once. The sequencing sample was made of blood. These receptors all stem from a woman aged 25 to 39 in good health.

The chain recombines TRBV9 with TRBJ2-7; D is tentatively TRBD1 or TRBD2 (5 bases each). The CDR3 length is 14 residues. V lost 3 bases to trimming and J lost 2 bases, with 12 bases between them. Germline values: CDR1 SGDLS, CDR2 YYNGEE. CDR3 nucleotide sequence: TGTGCCAGCAGCGCGGGACCGGAAACCTACGAGCAGTACTTC. Translating gives CASSAGPETYEQYF.

The rearrangement uses TRBV20-1 and TRBJ2-3, with a tentative D call TRBD2 (7 bases). Germline-derived CDR1 and CDR2 are DFQATT and SNEGSKA (reference sequence). The CDR3 covers 14 residues. V was clipped by 5 bases and J by 4 bases, with 16 bases between them. The CDR3 bases are TGCAGTGCTGCAGGCGGGGGCGAAGCAGATACGCAGTATTTT. It translates to CSAAGGGEADTQYF.

Worth noting for this clonotype: One base away lies a much larger clone, so this may be a sequencing read error. Since the CDR3 does not end with the conserved phenylalanine or tryptophan, this likely comes from a read error. This chain joins TRBV12-3 or TRBV12-4 and TRBJ2-4; 8 nucleotides agree with TRBD2. The closer fit of TRBJ2-7 to the DNA end suggests the J call may be wrong. This CDR3 contains 14 residues. CDR3 sequence: CASTWGRGAYEQYC. Here the CDR3 DNA reads TGTGCCAGCACCTGGGGGCGGGGGGCCTACGAGCAGTACTGC.

As to this clonotype: The junction shows a germline mismatch at one end, possibly a read error. The chain uses TRBV2 and TRBJ1-5; D gene unclear. The CDR3 covers 14 residues. CDR1 is SNHLY and CDR2 is FYNNEI in the germline V gene. This CDR3 is CASREDCPNQPQHF. In DNA form, the CDR3 reads TGTGCCAGCAGAGAAGACTGCCCCAATCAGCCCCAGCATTTT.

This clonotype was observed at least ten times. The chain carries TRBV6-5 and TRBJ2-7; D is uncertain. The CDR3 is 15 residues long. Germline assignment: CDR1 MNHEY and CDR2 SVGAGI. V was clipped by 6 bases and J by 0 bases, with 15 bases between them. CDR3 protein: CASRVDGPSSYEQYF. The CDR3 DNA follows: TGTGCCAGCAGAGTGGACGGCCCTAGCTCCTACGAGCAGTACTTC.

In its sample, this clonotype was seen many times. Mismatch with germline at one junction end may stem from a read error. The chain combines TRBV5-1 with TRBJ2-7; D remains ambiguous. Looked up from germline, CDR1 is SGHRS and CDR2 is YFSETQ. This CDR3 is built from 13 residues. The DNA for the CDR3 is TGTGCCAGCAGCTTAAGGAGTACCTACGAGCAGTACTTC. This translates into CASSLRSTYEQYF.

The chain carries TRBV10-2 and TRBJ2-1; 13 bases are a match to TRBD2. The end of the DNA fits TRBJ2-7 better, so the J call may be wrong. The CDR3 is 17 residues long. CDR1 and CDR2 (germline): WSHSY, SAAADI. CDR3 sequence (DNA): TGCGCCAGCAGGAAGGGACTAGCGGGGCTCTCCTACAATGAGCAGTACTTC. Translated, it gives CASRKGLAGLSYNEQYF.

This clonotype was counted ten times or more. V is TRBV12-3 or TRBV12-4 and J is TRBJ2-1; no definite D call. V lost 5 bases to trimming and J lost 3 bases, with 5 bases between them. This CDR3 is built from 12 residues. This chain's CDR3 is CASSRIYNEQFF. CDR3 sequence (DNA): TGTGCCAGCAGTCGGATCTACAATGAGCAGTTCTTC.

V usage is TRBV4-3 and J usage is TRBJ2-3; 11 nucleotides line up with TRBD2. The CDR3 extends over 19 amino acids. The germline V gene has CDR1 LGHNA and CDR2 YSLEER. V shed 2 bases and J 5 bases; nucleotides not matched to a gene: 15. The CDR3 is CASSQKALGASGRRDTQYF. In nucleotides, the CDR3 is TGCGCCAGCAGCCAAAAAGCCCTAGGGGCTAGCGGGAGGAGAGATACGCAGTATTTT.

J is TRBJ1-5 and V is TRBV5-5; D is uncertain. The V gene lost 4 bases and the J gene lost 6 bases, with 11 bases spanning the gap. The CDR3 covers 13 residues. The germline gives CDR1 SGHKS, CDR2 YYEKEE (reference sequence). DNA of the CDR3: TGTGCCAGCAGCCCCGGATCATTTCAGCCCCAGCATTTT. This encodes CASSPGSFQPQHF.